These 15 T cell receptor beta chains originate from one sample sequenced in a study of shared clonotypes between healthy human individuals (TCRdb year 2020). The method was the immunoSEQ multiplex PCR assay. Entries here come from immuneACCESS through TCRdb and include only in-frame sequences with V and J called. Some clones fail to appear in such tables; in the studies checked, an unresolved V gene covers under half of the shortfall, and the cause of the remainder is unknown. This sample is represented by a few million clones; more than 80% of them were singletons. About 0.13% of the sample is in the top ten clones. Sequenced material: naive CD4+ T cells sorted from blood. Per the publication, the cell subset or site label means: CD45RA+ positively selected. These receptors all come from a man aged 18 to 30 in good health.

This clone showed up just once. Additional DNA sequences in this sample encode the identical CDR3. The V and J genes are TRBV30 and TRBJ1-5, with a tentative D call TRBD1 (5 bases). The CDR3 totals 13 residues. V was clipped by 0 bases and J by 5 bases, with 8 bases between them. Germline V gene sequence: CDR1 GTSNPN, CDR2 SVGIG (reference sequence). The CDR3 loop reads CAWSVAGDQPQHF. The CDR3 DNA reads TGTGCCTGGAGTGTTGCGGGGGATCAGCCCCAGCATTTT.

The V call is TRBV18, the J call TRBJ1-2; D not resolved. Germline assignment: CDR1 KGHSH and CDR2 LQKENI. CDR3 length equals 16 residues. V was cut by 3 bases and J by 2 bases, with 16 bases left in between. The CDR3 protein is CASSPEGGPENYGYTF. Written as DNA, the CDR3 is TGTGCCAGCTCACCGGAAGGAGGGCCTGAAAACTATGGCTACACCTTC.

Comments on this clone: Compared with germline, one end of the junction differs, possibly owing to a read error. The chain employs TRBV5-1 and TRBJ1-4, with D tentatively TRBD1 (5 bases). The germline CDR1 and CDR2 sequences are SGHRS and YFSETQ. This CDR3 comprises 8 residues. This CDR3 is CASSLGDF. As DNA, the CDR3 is TGCGCCAGCAGCTTGGGGGACTTT.

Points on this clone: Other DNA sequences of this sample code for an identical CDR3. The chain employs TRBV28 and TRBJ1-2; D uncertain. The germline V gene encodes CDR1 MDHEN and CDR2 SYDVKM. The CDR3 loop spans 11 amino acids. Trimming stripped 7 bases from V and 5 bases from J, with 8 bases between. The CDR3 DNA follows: TGTGCCAGCACCGGCCGGTATGGCTACACCTTC. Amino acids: CASTGRYGYTF.

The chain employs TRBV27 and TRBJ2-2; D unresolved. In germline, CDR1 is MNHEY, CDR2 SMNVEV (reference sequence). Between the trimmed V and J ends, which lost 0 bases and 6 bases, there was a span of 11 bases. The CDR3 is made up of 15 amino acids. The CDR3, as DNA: TGTGCCAGCAGTTTATCCCTCCTCCGGGCCGGGGAGCTGTTTTTT. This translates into CASSLSLLRAGELFF.

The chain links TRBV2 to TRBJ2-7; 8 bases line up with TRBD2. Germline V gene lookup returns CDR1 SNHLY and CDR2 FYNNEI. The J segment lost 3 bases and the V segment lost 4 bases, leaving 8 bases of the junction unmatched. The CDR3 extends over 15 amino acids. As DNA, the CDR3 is TGTGCCAGCAGTGTTCAGAGCGGGAGAAGCTACGAGCAGTACTTC. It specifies CASSVQSGRSYEQYF.

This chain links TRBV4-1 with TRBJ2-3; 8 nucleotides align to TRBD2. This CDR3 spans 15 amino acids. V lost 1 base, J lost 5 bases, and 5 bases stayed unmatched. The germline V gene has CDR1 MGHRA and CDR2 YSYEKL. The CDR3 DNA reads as TGCGCCAGCAGCCAAGTGAGCGGGGGCAAAGATACGCAGTATTTT. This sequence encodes CASSQVSGGKDTQYF.

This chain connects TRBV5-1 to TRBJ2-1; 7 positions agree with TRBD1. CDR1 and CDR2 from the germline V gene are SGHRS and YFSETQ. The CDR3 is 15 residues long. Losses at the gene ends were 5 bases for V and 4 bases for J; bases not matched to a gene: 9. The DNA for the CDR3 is TGCGCCAGCAGTTATGACAGGGTCGCGTACAATGAGCAGTTCTTC. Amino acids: CASSYDRVAYNEQFF.

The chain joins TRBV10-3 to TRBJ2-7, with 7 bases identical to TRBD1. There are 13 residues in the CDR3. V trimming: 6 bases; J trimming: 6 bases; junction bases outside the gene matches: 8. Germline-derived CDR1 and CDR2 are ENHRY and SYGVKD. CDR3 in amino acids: CAIRSGQVGEQYF. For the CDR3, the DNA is TGTGCCATCAGATCCGGACAGGTCGGCGAGCAGTACTTC.

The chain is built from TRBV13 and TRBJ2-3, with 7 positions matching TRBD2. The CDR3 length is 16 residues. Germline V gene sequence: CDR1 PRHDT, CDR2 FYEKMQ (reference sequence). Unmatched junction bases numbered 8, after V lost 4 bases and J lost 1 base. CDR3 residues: CASSWGDYRRTDTQYF. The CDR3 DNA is TGTGCCAGCAGCTGGGGGGACTACAGGCGCACAGATACGCAGTATTTT. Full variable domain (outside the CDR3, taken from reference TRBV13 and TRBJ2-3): AAGVIQSPRHLIKEKRETATLKCYPIPRHDTVYWYQQGPGQDPQFLISFYEKMQSDKGSIPDRFSAQQFSDYHSELNMSSLELGDSALYFCASSWGDYRRTDTQYFGPGTRLTVL.

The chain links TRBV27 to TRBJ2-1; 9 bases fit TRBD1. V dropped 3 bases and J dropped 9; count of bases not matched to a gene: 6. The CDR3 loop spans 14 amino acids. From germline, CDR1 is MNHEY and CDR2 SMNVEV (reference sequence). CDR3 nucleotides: TGTGCCAGCAGTTTGGGGACAGGGCTGGGTGAGCAGTTCTTC. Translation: CASSLGTGLGEQFF.

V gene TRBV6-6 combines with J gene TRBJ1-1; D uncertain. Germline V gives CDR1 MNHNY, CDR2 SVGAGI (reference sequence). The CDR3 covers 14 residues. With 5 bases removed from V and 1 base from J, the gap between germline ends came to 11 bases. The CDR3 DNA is TGTGCCAGCAGTAGGAAGGAAGGGAACACTGAAGCTTTCTTT. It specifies CASSRKEGNTEAFF.

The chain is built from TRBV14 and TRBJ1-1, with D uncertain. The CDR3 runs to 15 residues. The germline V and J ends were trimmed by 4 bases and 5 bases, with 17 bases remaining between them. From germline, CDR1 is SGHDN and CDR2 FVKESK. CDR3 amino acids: CASSRGSWAGTEAFF. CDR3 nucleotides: TGTGCCAGCAGCCGCGGTTCTTGGGCCGGAACTGAAGCTTTCTTT. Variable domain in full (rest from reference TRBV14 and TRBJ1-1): EAGVTQFPSHSVIEKGQTVTLRCDPISGHDNLYWYRRVMGKEIKFLLHFVKESKQDESGMPNNRFLAERTGGTYSTLKVQPAELEDSGVYFCASSRGSWAGTEAFFGQGTRLTVV.

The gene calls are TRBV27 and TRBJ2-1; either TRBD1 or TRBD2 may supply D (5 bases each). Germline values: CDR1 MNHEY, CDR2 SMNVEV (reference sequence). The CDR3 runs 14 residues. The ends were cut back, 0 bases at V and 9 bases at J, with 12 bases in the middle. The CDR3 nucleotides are TGTGCCAGCAGTTTATCAAGCAGGGACGGTGAGCAGTTCTTC. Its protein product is CASSLSSRDGEQFF.

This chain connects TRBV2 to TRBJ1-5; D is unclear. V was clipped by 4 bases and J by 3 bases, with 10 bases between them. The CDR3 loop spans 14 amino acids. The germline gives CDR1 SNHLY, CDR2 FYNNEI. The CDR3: CASSGRFINQPQHF. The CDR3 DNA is TGTGCCAGCAGTGGACGGTTTATCAATCAGCCCCAGCATTTT.